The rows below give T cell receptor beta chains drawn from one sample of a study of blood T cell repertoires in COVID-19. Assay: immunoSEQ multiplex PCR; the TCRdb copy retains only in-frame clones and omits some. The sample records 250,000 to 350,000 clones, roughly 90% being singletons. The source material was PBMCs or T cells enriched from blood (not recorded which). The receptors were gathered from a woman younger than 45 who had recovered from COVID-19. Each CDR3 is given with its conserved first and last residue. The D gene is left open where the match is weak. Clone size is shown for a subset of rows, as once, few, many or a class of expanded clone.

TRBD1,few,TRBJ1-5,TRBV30,CAWDRGINQPQHF,TGTGCCTGGGACAGGGGGATTAATCAGCCCCAGCATTTT
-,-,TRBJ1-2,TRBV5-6,CASSLAKGTLGYTF,TGTGCCAGCAGCTTGGCTAAGGGGACTCTTGGCTACACCTTC
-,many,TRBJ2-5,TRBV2,CASSRESQETQYF,TGTGCCAGCAGCAGGGAAAGCCAAGAGACCCAGTACTTC
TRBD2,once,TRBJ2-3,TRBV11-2,CASSSAERGYTDTQYF,TGTGCCAGCAGCTCCGCGGAGCGGGGGTACACAGATACGCAGTATTTT
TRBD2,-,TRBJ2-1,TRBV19,CASSITAGGPAEQFF,TGTGCCAGTAGTATTACGGCGGGGGGGCCGGCTGAGCAGTTCTTC
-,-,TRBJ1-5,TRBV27,CASSLSPRGTNQPQHF,TGTGCCAGCAGTTTAAGTCCCAGGGGAACAAATCAGCCCCAGCATTTT
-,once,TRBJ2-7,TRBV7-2,CASSFPFREQYF,TGTGCCAGCAGCTTCCCCTTCCGGGAACAGTACTTC
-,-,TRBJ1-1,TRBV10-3,CAISSGGGTEAFF,TGTGCCATCAGTAGCGGGGGAGGCACTGAAGCTTTCTTT
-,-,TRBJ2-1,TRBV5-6,CASSLGHPNEQFF,TGTGCCAGCAGCTTGGGGCACCCCAATGAGCAGTTCTTC
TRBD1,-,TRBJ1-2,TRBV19,CASSRGQGFNYGYTF,TGTGCCAGTAGCCGCGGACAGGGTTTTAACTATGGCTACACCTTC
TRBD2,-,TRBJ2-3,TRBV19,CASGGGGAPPDTQYF,TGTGCCAGCGGGGGCGGGGGGGCCCCACCAGATACGCAGTATTTT
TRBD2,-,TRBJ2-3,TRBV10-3,CAIRRTSGSTDTQYF,TGTGCCATCAGAAGGACTAGCGGGAGTACAGATACGCAGTATTTT
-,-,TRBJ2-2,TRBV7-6,CASSPNSGELFF,TGTGCCAGCAGCCCCAATTCCGGGGAGCTGTTTTTT
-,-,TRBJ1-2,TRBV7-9,CASRGEAHPYGYTF,TGTGCCAGCAGGGGGGAGGCCCACCCCTATGGCTACACCTTC
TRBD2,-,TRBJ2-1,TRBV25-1,CASSPWTSMGGGHEQFF,TGTGCCAGCAGTCCTTGGACTAGCATGGGCGGAGGGCATGAGCAGTTCTTC
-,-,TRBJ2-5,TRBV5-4,CASSPLGGETQYF,TGTGCCAGCAGCCCCCTCGGCGGAGAGACCCAGTACTTC
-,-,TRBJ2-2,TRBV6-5,CASIRAGPTGELFF,TGTGCCAGCATTCGCGCTGGGCCCACCGGGGAGCTGTTTTTT
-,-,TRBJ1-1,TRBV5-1,CASSREGDTEAFF,TGCGCCAGCTCCCGGGAGGGAGACACTGAAGCTTTCTTT
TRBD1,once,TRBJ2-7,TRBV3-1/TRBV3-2,CASSPPDRAEQYF,TGTGCCAGCAGCCCTCCCGACAGGGCCGAGCAGTACTTC
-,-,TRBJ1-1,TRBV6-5,CASSAKSSPNTEAFF,TGTGCCAGCAGCGCCAAGAGTAGCCCGAACACTGAAGCTTTCTTT
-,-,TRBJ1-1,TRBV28,CASGGAEHTEAFF,TGTGCCAGCGGGGGGGCGGAGCACACTGAAGCTTTCTTT
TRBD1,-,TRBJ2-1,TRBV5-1,CASDRGRGNEQFF,TGCGCCAGCGACAGGGGGCGCGGCAATGAGCAGTTCTTC
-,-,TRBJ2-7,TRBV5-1,CASSLVGGYEQYF,TGCGCCAGCAGCTTGGTCGGAGGCTACGAGCAGTACTTC
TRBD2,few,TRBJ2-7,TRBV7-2,CASSLGASGGYEQYF,TGTGCCAGCAGCTTAGGAGCGAGCGGGGGGTACGAGCAGTACTTC
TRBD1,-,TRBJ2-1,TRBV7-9,CASSPKGAANEQFF,TGTGCCAGCAGCCCGAAGGGGGCCGCCAATGAGCAGTTCTTC
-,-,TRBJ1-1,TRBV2,CARGKRTVKNTEAFF,TGTGCCAGGGGAAAACGGACAGTTAAGAACACTGAAGCTTTCTTT
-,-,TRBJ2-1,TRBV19,CASSLRAFDNEQFF,TGTGCCAGTAGTCTGCGGGCCTTCGACAATGAGCAGTTCTTC
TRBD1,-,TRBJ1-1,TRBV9,CASSVEGTGTTEAFF,TGTGCCAGCAGCGTAGAGGGGACAGGGACAACTGAAGCTTTCTTT
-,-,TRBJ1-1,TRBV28,CASSRTAGNTEAFF,TGTGCCAGCAGCCGAACAGCAGGGAACACTGAAGCTTTCTTT
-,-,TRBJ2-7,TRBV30,CAWERSSYEQYF,TGTGCCTGGGAGCGGAGCTCCTACGAGCAGTACTTC
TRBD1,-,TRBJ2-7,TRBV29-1,CSVGQGALWEQYF,TGCAGCGTTGGACAGGGGGCGCTTTGGGAGCAGTACTTC
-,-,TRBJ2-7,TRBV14,CASSQEIFSYEQYF,TGTGCCAGCAGCCAGGAGATATTTTCCTACGAGCAGTACTTC
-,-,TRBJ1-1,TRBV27,CASSTAGVGLVTEAFF,TGTGCCAGCAGCACTGCAGGGGTAGGGTTGGTCACTGAAGCTTTCTTT
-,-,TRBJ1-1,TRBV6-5,CASSYGGGTSTEAFF,TGTGCCAGCAGTTACGGGGGGGGTACGAGCACTGAAGCTTTCTTT
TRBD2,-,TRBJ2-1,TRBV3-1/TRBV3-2,CASSLHSGTSGTNEQFF,TGTGCCAGCAGCCTCCACTCCGGGACTAGCGGGACGAATGAGCAGTTCTTC
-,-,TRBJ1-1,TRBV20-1,CSAKGDSGFF,TGCAGTGCAAAGGGGGATTCGGGTTTCTTT
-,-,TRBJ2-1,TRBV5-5,CASSLLVVANEQFF,TGTGCCAGCAGCTTGTTAGTGGTAGCTAATGAGCAGTTCTTC
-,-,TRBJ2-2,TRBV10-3,CAINSVTNTGELFF,TGTGCCATCAATTCGGTGACGAACACCGGGGAGCTGTTTTTT
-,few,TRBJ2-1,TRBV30,CAWSINSGYNEQFF,TGTGCCTGGAGTATCAATAGCGGCTACAATGAGCAGTTCTTC
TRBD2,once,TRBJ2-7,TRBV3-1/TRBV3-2,CASRLTSGPYEQYF,TGTGCCAGCAGGTTGACTAGCGGCCCCTACGAGCAGTACTTC
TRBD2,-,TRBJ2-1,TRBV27,CASSLWPGGLPYNEQFF,TGTGCCAGCAGTTTATGGCCGGGGGGGCTACCTTACAATGAGCAGTTCTTC
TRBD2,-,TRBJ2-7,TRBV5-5,CASSLFSGGAGPYEQYF,TGTGCCAGCAGCTTGTTCAGCGGGGGAGCCGGGCCCTACGAGCAGTACTTC
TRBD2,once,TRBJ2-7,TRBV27,CASSPIAGFFYEQYF,TGTGCCAGCAGTCCCATAGCGGGATTTTTCTACGAGCAGTACTTC
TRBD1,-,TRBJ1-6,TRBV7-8,CASSLLGSSGTGSSALHF,TGTGCCAGCAGCTTATTAGGGAGCTCCGGGACAGGGAGTTCGGCCCTCCACTTT
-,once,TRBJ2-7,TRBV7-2,CASTQGGSYEQYF,TGTGCCAGTACACAGGGTGGCTCCTACGAGCAGTACTTC
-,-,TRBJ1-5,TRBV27,CASSFAGSNQPQHF,TGTGCCAGCAGTTTCGCAGGGAGCAATCAGCCCCAGCATTTT
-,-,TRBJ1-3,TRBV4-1,CASSQERDTIYF,TGCGCCAGCAGCCAAGAGAGAGACACCATATATTTT
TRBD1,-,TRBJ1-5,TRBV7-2,CASSSAGTDYQPQHF,TGTGCCAGCAGCTCCGCCGGGACAGACTATCAGCCCCAGCATTTT
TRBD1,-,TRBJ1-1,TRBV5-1,CASSLRQGQEMHTEAFF,TGCGCCAGCAGCCTTCGACAGGGACAAGAGATGCACACTGAAGCTTTCTTT
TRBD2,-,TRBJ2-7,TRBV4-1,CASSHQTSGSSYEQYF,TGCGCCAGCAGCCATCAGACTAGCGGGAGCTCCTACGAGCAGTACTTC